The next 9 T cell receptor beta chains were all read from a single sample in a study of CD8 T cells in Susac syndrome. The authors reverse transcribed roughly 0.45 to 1 ug RNA with random hexamers. Each CDR3 protein gets one entry after TCRdb re-called the immunoSEQ multiplex PCR reads with MiXCR. Altogether about 280,000 distinct CDR3 sequences are present, 70% to 90% being singletons, with the ten largest covering over 0.1%. What was sequenced was CD8+ T cells from PBMCs. These receptors originate from a human donor with multiple sclerosis.

The J gene is TRBJ2-3, the V gene TRBV27, with unresolved D. Trimming pared 2 bases from V and 4 bases from J, leaving 10 bases between. Germline CDR1 is MNHEY and CDR2 is SMNVEV (reference sequence). CDR3 size: 14 residues. In DNA, the CDR3 is TGTGCCAGCAGTTTAGTCGCAGGAGCAGATACGCAGTATTTT. Its translation: CASSLVAGADTQYF.

The J gene is TRBJ2-7, the V gene TRBV4-2; 7 nucleotides agree with TRBD2. The CDR3 runs to 15 residues. CDR1 and CDR2 (germline): LGHNA, YNFKEQ. Unmatched junction bases numbered 4, after V lost 0 bases and J lost 2 bases. Here the CDR3 DNA reads TGTGCCAGCAGCCAAGAGCTAGCGGCCACCTACGAGCAGTACTTC. Protein sequence: CASSQELAATYEQYF.

This chain connects TRBV5-1 to TRBJ2-3; 9 nucleotides align to TRBD2. V shed 3 bases and J 1 base; nucleotides not matched to a gene: 6. The germline V gene has CDR1 SGHRS and CDR2 YFSETQ. This CDR3 contains 16 residues. The CDR3 DNA reads as TGCGCCAGCAGCTCCGCGGGACTAGCAGGCACAGATACGCAGTATTTT. This encodes CASSSAGLAGTDTQYF.

The V gene is TRBV6-1, the J gene TRBJ1-1, with 9 bases fitting TRBD1. With 3 bases clipped from V and 0 bases from J, the junction kept 5 bases outside the gene matches. The germline CDR1 and CDR2 sequences are MNHNS and SASEGT. CDR3 length equals 16 residues. In DNA form, the CDR3 reads TGTGCCAGCAGTGATACAGGGGGCTCAGTGAACACTGAAGCTTTCTTT. This gives the protein CASSDTGGSVNTEAFF.

The CDR3 is CASSYSGGEIPTNEKLFF. In DNA form, the CDR3 reads TGTGCCAGCAGTTACTCGGGGGGGGAAATTCCAACTAATGAAAAACTGTTTTTT. The V call is TRBV6-5, the J call TRBJ1-4, with D maybe TRBD1 (5 bases). The CDR3 is 18 residues long. The germline gives CDR1 MNHEY, CDR2 SVGAGI. V dropped 0 bases and J dropped 0 bases, with 14 bases sitting between them.

This clonotype has only one observation. V and J are TRBV20-1 and TRBJ2-1; D unresolved. V lost 0 bases to trimming and J lost 2 bases, with 14 bases between them. CDR3 size: 16 residues. Germline CDR1 DFQATT, CDR2 SNEGSKA (reference sequence). The DNA for the CDR3 is TGCAGTGCTAGAGATTTGGGCGAAGGAACCTACAATGAGCAGTTCTTC. Translation: CSARDLGEGTYNEQFF.

The genes are TRBV5-1 and TRBJ1-1, with a possible D match to TRBD1 (5 bases). Germline V lookup: CDR1 SGHRS, CDR2 YFSETQ. CDR3 length equals 15 residues. The V end was cut by 0 bases, the J end by 10 bases, with 19 bases between. The CDR3 DNA sequence: TGCGCCAGCAGCTTGGCAGGCCTGGACCGGAGGGGAGCTTTCTTT. As protein: CASSLAGLDRRGAFF.

V gene TRBV7-9 combines with J gene TRBJ2-3; the match to TRBD2 covers 11 bases. The CDR3 has 16 amino acids. Trimming took 6 bases from V and 1 from J; bases not matched to a gene: 6. Per the germline V gene, CDR1 is SEHNR and CDR2 is FQNEAQ (reference sequence). The CDR3 is CASSYLAGGRTDTQYF. The CDR3 DNA reads TGTGCCAGCAGTTACCTAGCGGGAGGACGCACAGATACGCAGTATTTT.

The chain links TRBV27 to TRBJ2-7; D perhaps matches TRBD2 (6 bases). Germline V gene lookup returns CDR1 MNHEY and CDR2 SMNVEV (reference sequence). The CDR3 is 15 amino acids. The germline V and J ends were trimmed by 1 base and 3 bases, with 13 bases remaining between them. The CDR3: CASSLYGGNDYEQYF. CDR3 in DNA: TGTGCCAGCAGTTTATATGGCGGGAACGACTACGAGCAGTACTTC.